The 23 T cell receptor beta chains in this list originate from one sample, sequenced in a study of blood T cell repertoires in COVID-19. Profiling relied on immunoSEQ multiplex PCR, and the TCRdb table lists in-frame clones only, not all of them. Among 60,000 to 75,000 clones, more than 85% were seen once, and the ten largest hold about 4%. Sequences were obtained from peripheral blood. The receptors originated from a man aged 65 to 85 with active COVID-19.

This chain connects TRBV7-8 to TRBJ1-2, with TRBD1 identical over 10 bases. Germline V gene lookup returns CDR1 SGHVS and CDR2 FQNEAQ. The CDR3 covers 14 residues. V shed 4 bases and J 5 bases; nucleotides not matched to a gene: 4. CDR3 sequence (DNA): TGTGCCAGCAGCTCCGGACAGGGGGGGTATGGCTACACCTTC. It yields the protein CASSSGQGGYGYTF.

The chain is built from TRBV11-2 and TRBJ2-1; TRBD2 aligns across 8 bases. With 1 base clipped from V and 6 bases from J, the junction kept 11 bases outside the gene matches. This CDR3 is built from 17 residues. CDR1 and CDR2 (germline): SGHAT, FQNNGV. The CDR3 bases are TGTGCCAGCAGCTTAGGGACTAGCAGGTTAGTGGGCAATGAGCAGTTCTTC. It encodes CASSLGTSRLVGNEQFF. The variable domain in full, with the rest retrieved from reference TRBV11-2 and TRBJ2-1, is EAGVAQSPRYKIIEKRQSVAFWCNPISGHATLYWYQQILGQGPKLLIQFQNNGVVDDSQLPKDRFSAERLKGVDSTLKIQPAKLEDSAVYLCASSLGTSRLVGNEQFFGPGTRLTVL.

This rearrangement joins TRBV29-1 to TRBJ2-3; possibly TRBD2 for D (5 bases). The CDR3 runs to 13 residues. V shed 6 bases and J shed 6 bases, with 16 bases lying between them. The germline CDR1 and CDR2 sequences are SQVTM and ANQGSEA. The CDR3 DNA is TGCAGCGTCCCCAGCCCTAGCTCCGATACGCAGTATTTT. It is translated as CSVPSPSSDTQYF.

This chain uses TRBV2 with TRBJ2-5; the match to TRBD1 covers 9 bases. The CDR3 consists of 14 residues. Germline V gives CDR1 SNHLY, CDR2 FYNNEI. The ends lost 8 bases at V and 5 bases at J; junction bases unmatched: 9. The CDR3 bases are TGTGCCAGCGGGGGGGGACAGGGATGGGAGACCCAGTACTTC. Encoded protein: CASGGGQGWETQYF.

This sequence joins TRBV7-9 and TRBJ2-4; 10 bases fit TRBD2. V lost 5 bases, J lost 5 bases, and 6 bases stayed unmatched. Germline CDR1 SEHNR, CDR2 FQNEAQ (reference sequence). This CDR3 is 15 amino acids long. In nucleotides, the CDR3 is TGTGCCAGCAGCCAGCGGGAGGGCCGAGAAAACATTCAGTACTTC. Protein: CASSQREGRENIQYF.

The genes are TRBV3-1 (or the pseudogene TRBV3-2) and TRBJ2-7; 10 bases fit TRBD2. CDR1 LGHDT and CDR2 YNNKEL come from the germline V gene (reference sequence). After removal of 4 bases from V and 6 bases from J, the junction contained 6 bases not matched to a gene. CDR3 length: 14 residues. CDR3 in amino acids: CASSLRLAGAEQYF. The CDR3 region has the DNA TGTGCCAGCAGCCTAAGACTAGCGGGTGCCGAGCAGTACTTC.

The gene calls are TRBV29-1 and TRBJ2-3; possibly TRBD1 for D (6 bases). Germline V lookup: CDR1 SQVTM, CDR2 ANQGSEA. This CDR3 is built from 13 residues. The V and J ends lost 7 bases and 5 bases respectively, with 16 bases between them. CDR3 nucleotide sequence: TGCAGCGCCGGTCCGGGACACAGAGATACGCAGTATTTT. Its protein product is CSAGPGHRDTQYF.

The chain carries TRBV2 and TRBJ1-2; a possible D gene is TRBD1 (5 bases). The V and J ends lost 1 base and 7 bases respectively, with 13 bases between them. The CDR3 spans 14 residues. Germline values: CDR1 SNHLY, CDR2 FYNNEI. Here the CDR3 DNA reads TGTGCCAGCAGTGAAGGGCCGGGGGGTCGTGGCTACACCTTC. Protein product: CASSEGPGGRGYTF.

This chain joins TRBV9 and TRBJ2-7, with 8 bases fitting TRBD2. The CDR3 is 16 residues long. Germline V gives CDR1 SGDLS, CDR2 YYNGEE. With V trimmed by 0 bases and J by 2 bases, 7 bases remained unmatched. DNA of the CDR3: TGTGCCAGCAGCGTAGATCCCCAAGCGGGGGCCTACGAGCAGTACTTC. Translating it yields CASSVDPQAGAYEQYF.

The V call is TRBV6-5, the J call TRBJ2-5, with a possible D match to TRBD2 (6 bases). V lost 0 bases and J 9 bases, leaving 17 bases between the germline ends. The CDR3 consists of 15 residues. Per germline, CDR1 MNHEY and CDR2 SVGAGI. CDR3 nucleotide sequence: TGTGCCAGCAGTTACTCAGCGGGCCCCGGGTGGGCCCAGTACTTC. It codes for CASSYSAGPGWAQYF.

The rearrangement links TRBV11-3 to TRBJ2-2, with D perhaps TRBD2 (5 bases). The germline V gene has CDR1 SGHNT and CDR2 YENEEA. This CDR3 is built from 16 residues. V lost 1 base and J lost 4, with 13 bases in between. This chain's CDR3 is CASSLGRREGTGELFF. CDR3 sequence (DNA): TGTGCCAGCAGCTTAGGGCGTCGCGAGGGCACCGGGGAGCTGTTTTTT. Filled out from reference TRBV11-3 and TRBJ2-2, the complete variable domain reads EAGVVQSPRYKIIEKKQPVAFWCNPISGHNTLYWYLQNLGQGPELLIRYENEEAVDDSQLPKDRFSAERLKGVDSTLKIQPAELGDSAVYLCASSLGRREGTGELFFGEGSRLTVL.

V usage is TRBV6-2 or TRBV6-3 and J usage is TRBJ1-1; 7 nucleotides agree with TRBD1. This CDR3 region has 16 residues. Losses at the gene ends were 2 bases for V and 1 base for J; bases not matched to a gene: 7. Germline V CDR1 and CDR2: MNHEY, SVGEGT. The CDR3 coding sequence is TGTGCCAGCAGTTACCCCCGAGGACAGGCGAACACTGAAGCTTTCTTT. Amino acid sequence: CASSYPRGQANTEAFF.

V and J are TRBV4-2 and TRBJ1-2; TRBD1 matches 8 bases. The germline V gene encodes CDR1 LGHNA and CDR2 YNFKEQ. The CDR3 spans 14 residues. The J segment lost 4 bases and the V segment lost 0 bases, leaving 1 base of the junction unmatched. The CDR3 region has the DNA TGTGCCAGCAGCCAAGAGGGACAGGTCTATGGCTACACCTTC. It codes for CASSQEGQVYGYTF.

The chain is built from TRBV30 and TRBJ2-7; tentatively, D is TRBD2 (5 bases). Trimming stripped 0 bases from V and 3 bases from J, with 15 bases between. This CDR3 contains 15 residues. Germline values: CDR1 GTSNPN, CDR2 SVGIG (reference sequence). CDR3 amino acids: CAWSVDPRGNYEQYF. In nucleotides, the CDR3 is TGTGCCTGGAGTGTAGACCCCCGAGGGAACTACGAGCAGTACTTC.

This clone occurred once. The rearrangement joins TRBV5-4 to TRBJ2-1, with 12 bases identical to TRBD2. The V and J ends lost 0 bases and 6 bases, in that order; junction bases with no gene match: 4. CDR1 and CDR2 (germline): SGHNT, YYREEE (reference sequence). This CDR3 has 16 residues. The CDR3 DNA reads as TGTGCCAGCAGCTTGGGCGGACTAGCGGGATTCAATGAGCAGTTCTTC. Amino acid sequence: CASSLGGLAGFNEQFF.

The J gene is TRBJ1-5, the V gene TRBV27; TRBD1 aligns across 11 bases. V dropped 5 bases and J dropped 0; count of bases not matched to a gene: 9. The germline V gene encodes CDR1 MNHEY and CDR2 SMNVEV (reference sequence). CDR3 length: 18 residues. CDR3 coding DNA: TGTGCCAGCAGTCCTGGGACAGGGGGGGGATATAGCAATCAGCCCCAGCATTTT. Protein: CASSPGTGGGYSNQPQHF.

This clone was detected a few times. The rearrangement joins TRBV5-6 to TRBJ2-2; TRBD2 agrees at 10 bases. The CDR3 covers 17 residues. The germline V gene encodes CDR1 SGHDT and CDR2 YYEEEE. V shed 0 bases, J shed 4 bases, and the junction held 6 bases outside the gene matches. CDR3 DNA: TGTGCCAGCAGCTTGGTTGGACTAGCGGAGCCCACCGGGGAGCTGTTTTTT. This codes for CASSLVGLAEPTGELFF.

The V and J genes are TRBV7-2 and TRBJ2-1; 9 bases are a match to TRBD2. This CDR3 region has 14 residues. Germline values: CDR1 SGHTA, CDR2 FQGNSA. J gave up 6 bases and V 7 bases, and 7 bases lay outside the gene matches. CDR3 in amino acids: CASNPGGRVNEQFF. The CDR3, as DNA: TGTGCCAGCAACCCCGGCGGGAGGGTCAATGAGCAGTTCTTC.

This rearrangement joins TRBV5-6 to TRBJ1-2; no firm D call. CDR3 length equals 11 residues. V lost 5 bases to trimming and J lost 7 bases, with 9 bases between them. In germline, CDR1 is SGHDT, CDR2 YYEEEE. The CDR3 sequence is CASRGGIGYTF. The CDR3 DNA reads TGTGCCAGCAGGGGCGGGATTGGCTACACCTTC.

The CDR3 spells CSAGQGPEGYEQYF. The CDR3 nucleotides read TGCAGCGCCGGACAGGGACCGGAGGGCTACGAGCAGTACTTC. V and J are TRBV29-1 and TRBJ2-7; 8 positions agree with TRBD1. Germline CDR1 and CDR2: SQVTM and ANQGSEA. V gave up 7 bases and J gave up 3 bases; unmatched junction bases: 11. The CDR3 spans 14 residues.

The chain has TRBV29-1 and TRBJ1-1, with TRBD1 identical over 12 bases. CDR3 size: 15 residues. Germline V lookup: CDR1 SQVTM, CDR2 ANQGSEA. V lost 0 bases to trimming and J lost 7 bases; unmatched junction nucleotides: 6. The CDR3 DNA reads TGCAGCGTTGAAGAGACGGGACAGGGGGCGGGTGAAGCTTTCTTT. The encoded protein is CSVEETGQGAGEAFF.

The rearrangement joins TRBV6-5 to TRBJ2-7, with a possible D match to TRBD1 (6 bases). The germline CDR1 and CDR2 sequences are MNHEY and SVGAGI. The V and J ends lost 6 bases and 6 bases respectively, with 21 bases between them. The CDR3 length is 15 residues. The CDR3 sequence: CASSPQGNKSGEQYF. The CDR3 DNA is TGTGCCAGCAGCCCACAGGGAAACAAGAGCGGCGAGCAGTACTTC.

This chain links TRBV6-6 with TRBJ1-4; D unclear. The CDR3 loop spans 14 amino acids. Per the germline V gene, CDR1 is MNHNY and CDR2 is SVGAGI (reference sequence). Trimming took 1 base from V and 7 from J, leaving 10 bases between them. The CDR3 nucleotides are TGTGCCAGCAGTTACTGGCCGCGGGGTGAAAAACTGTTTTTT. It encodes CASSYWPRGEKLFF.